These 19 T cell receptor beta chains share one sample of origin, sequenced in a study of T cell responses to AZD1222 COVID-19 vaccine. Using immunoSEQ multiplex PCR, the repertoire was profiled, and TCRdb retains in-frame clones only, with some absent. Of about 140,000 clones detected, around 88% appear once; the ten largest clones hold approximately 3.7%. The source was peripheral blood, collected on day 0 of AZD1222 vaccination. The source is an adult in good health.

The chain carries TRBV3-1 (or the pseudogene TRBV3-2) and TRBJ1-5; D gene uncertain. Deletions cut 0 bases from V and 6 bases from J, with 9 bases between. The CDR3 loop spans 14 amino acids. CDR1 is LGHDT and CDR2 is YNNKEL in the germline V gene (reference sequence). This CDR3 reads CASSQDLVAQPQHF. The DNA for the CDR3 is TGTGCCAGCAGCCAAGATCTGGTCGCTCAGCCCCAGCATTTT.

With respect to this clone: Different DNA sequences within this sample yield the same CDR3. The chain links TRBV6-4 to TRBJ1-2, with 7 bases identical to TRBD1. V was clipped by 4 bases and J by 4 bases; unmatched bases: 9. Germline assignment: CDR1 MRHNA and CDR2 SNTAGT. This CDR3 has 15 residues. The CDR3: CASSVNWDSSYGYTF. Written as DNA, the CDR3 is TGTGCCAGCAGTGTGAATTGGGACAGCAGCTATGGCTACACCTTC.

The genes are TRBV30 and TRBJ1-2, with 7 positions matching TRBD1. The CDR3 is 17 residues long. Per the germline V gene, CDR1 is GTSNPN and CDR2 is SVGIG (reference sequence). The ends lost 3 bases at V and 3 bases at J; junction bases unmatched: 16. Here the CDR3 DNA reads TGTGCCTGGAGGGGAAAGGGGGCTGCTGTCGTGGACTATGGCTACACCTTC. This codes for CAWRGKGAAVVDYGYTF.

This chain links TRBV28 with TRBJ1-1, with a weak D call TRBD1 (5 bases). V lost 3 bases to trimming and J lost 0 bases, with 11 bases between them. Germline-derived CDR1 and CDR2 are MDHEN and SYDVKM. This CDR3 contains 15 residues. The CDR3 DNA sequence: TGTGCCAGCAGTTTGGGGGGGGTAATGAACACTGAAGCTTTCTTT. This sequence encodes CASSLGGVMNTEAFF.

This clone is medium-sized by share. The gene calls are TRBV15 and TRBJ2-3, with D possibly TRBD2 on 6 matching bases. CDR1 and CDR2 from the germline V gene are LNHNV and YYDKDF (reference sequence). The CDR3 sequence is 17 residues long. The V end lost 5 bases, the J end lost 6 bases, and 24 bases lay between the germline ends. The CDR3 protein is CATSGMTRMGSSDTQYF. The DNA of the CDR3 is TGTGCCACCAGCGGAATGACTAGGATGGGGAGTTCGGATACGCAGTATTTT.

The chain combines TRBV10-3 with TRBJ1-2; no clear D gene. The germline V and J ends were trimmed by 0 bases and 4 bases, with 12 bases remaining between them. Germline CDR1 ENHRY, CDR2 SYGVKD. This CDR3 region has 15 residues. CDR3 in amino acids: CAISESVLSGYGYTF. The DNA of the CDR3 is TGTGCCATCAGTGAGTCGGTCCTGAGCGGCTATGGCTACACCTTC.

This chain connects TRBV9 to TRBJ2-4, with D possibly TRBD1 on 5 matching bases. Germline V lookup: CDR1 SGDLS, CDR2 YYNGEE. Trimming cost V 0 bases and J 6 bases, with 13 bases left between them. The CDR3 spans 15 residues. CDR3 nucleotides: TGTGCCAGCAGCGTAGTAGTGTCAGGGTTAAACATTCAGTACTTC. Amino acid sequence: CASSVVVSGLNIQYF.

This clone was found once. The chain links TRBV6-5 to TRBJ1-5; D unclear. Germline loops: CDR1 MNHEY, CDR2 SVGAGI. Trimming took 7 bases from V and 2 from J, leaving 15 bases between them. The CDR3 runs to 15 residues. The CDR3 nucleotides are TGTGCCAGCAATAGTGGAGGTACGCGCAATCAGCCCCAGCATTTT. This encodes CASNSGGTRNQPQHF.

V gene TRBV4-2 combines with J gene TRBJ1-4; D gene uncertain. V was pared by 6 bases and J by 5 bases, with 13 bases between. The CDR3 spans 14 residues. CDR1 and CDR2 from the germline V gene are LGHNA and YNFKEQ. The CDR3: CASSQDGGNEKLFF. In DNA form, the CDR3 reads TGTGCCAGCAGTCAGGACGGAGGAAATGAAAAACTGTTTTTT.

The chain combines TRBV7-2 with TRBJ2-7; D gene unclear. The V end lost 4 bases, the J end lost 2 bases, and 3 bases lay between the germline ends. The germline CDR1 and CDR2 sequences are SGHTA and FQGNSA. This CDR3 comprises 11 residues. The CDR3 protein is CASSSAYEQYF. The CDR3 DNA follows: TGTGCCAGCAGCTCGGCCTACGAGCAGTACTTC.

DNA of the CDR3: TGTGCCAGCAGCTTATTTGGAGGGGAGGCCTACAATGAGCAGTTCTTC. It is translated as CASSLFGGEAYNEQFF. The chain links TRBV7-2 to TRBJ2-1; a possible D gene is TRBD2 (6 bases). Trimming removed 2 bases at V and 2 bases at J, with 13 bases between. Germline CDR1 reads SGHTA; CDR2 reads FQGNSA. The CDR3 covers 16 residues. Variable domain in full (rest from reference TRBV7-2 and TRBJ2-1): GAGVSQSPSNKVTEKGKDVELRCDPISGHTALYWYRQSLGQGLEFLIYFQGNSAPDKSGLPSDRFSAERTGGSVSTLTIQRTQQEDSAVYLCASSLFGGEAYNEQFFGPGTRLTVL.

The chain employs TRBV7-3 and TRBJ2-2; unclear D gene. The germline V gene encodes CDR1 SGHTA and CDR2 FQGTGA. V dropped 7 bases and J dropped 0 bases, with 15 bases sitting between them. This CDR3 comprises 16 residues. The CDR3 loop reads CASTPDAAANTGELFF. The DNA for the CDR3 is TGTGCCAGCACCCCCGATGCGGCCGCGAACACCGGGGAGCTGTTTTTT.

In its sample, this clone was seen a few times. The chain links TRBV20-1 to TRBJ1-1; perhaps TRBD1 as D (6 bases). This CDR3 region has 11 residues. Trimming removed 5 bases at V and 7 bases at J, with 11 bases between. Germline CDR1 reads DFQATT; CDR2 reads SNEGSKA (reference sequence). CDR3 bases: TGCAGTGCTCGGGGGCGACTTGAAGCTTTCTTT. Amino acid sequence: CSARGRLEAFF.

The genes are TRBV20-1 and TRBJ2-1; the D is unclear. Deletions cut 3 bases from V and 6 bases from J, with 12 bases between. There are 13 residues in the CDR3. CDR1 and CDR2 from the germline V gene are DFQATT and SNEGSKA (reference sequence). The CDR3 DNA sequence: TGCAGTGCTAGTAAGGTTCAAGGCAATGAGCAGTTCTTC. Amino acid sequence: CSASKVQGNEQFF.

This clone showed up just a few times. This chain's CDR3 is CASSLRPLGGRYNSPLHF. The CDR3 coding sequence is TGTGCCAGCAGCTTAAGGCCCCTGGGGGGGCGATATAATTCACCCCTCCACTTT. The genes are TRBV7-8 and TRBJ1-6; TRBD1 might be the D (6 bases). CDR1 is SGHVS, CDR2 FQNEAQ, per germline. The CDR3 runs 18 residues. Trimming cost V 2 bases and J 4 bases, with 18 bases left between them.

V and J are TRBV6-6 and TRBJ2-2, with TRBD1 matching over 8 bases. Trimming cost V 5 bases and J 0 bases; bases outside gene matches: 5. Germline CDR1 and CDR2: MNHNY and SVGAGI (reference sequence). The CDR3 has 16 residues. The CDR3 DNA reads TGTGCCAGCAGTCAAAGACAGGGGCCGAACACCGGGGAGCTGTTTTTT. As protein: CASSQRQGPNTGELFF.

V gene TRBV6-4 combines with J gene TRBJ1-2; D remains ambiguous. With 1 base removed from V and 2 bases from J, the gap between germline ends came to 11 bases. This CDR3 spans 15 amino acids. Germline-derived CDR1 and CDR2 are MRHNA and SNTAGT. The CDR3 spells CASSDFPGPNYGYTF. The CDR3 nucleotides are TGTGCCAGCAGTGACTTTCCAGGACCGAACTATGGCTACACCTTC.

The chain combines TRBV30 with TRBJ1-2, with TRBD1 as a possible D gene (6 bases). The CDR3 length is 12 residues. Trimming removed 0 bases from V and 7 bases from J, with 9 bases in between. The V gene's germline CDR1 is GTSNPN and CDR2 SVGIG (reference sequence). The DNA of the CDR3 is TGTGCCTGGAGTGTAAAAGGGGGTGGCTACACCTTC. Translated: CAWSVKGGGYTF.

This clone occurred once. The V gene is TRBV10-3, the J gene TRBJ2-5; D possibly corresponds to TRBD2 (6 bases). The CDR3 totals 13 residues. The V gene lost 11 bases and the J gene lost 0 bases, with 13 bases spanning the gap. The germline V gene has CDR1 ENHRY and CDR2 SYGVKD. The CDR3 DNA reads as TGTGCCTCGGGCGGAGGGAACCAAGAGACCCAGTACTTC. Residues: CASGGGNQETQYF.